The clone carrying this T cell receptor (beta chain) was observed a few times. As yet, its antigen is unknown. This sample stems from a study of cytomegalovirus exposure and HLA in healthy donors. This PCR relied on a set of 60 Vbeta primers and 13 Jbeta primers. Assay used: immunoSEQ multiplex PCR; TCRdb lists only in-frame clones, some missing. The data contain under 200,000 clones, roughly 84% of them singletons. Everyone who donated was a healthy bone marrow donor. Nominally healthy donors provided the samples, though records likely missed some immune exposures. Broader study findings: Later examination showed HLA-associated TCR beta chains had greater clonal expansion than equally common others. CMV serostatus was the only immune exposure information that was available.

Sequencing used PBMCs. The clonotype comes from a boy between 2 and 10 years old in good health and CMV-seronegative.

CDR3 sequence reads: CASGLQDEQYF. CDR3 bases: TGTGCTAGTGGTTTGCAGGACGAGCAGTACTTC. The chain has TRBV12-5 and TRBJ2-7; D is unresolved. This CDR3 has 11 residues. CDR1 is LGHNT, CDR2 FRNRAP, per germline. The V and J ends lost 2 bases and 5 bases respectively, with 4 bases between them.